These 26 T cell receptor beta chains originate from one sample sequenced in a study of control samples from healthy donors and cancer patients. The assay was immunoSEQ multiplex PCR, and TCRdb's table has in-frame clones only and misses some. Here the sample spans about 130,000 clones, around 90% being singletons. Sequencing used blood. These receptors were obtained from a man between 18 and 29 years old in good health.

This chain links TRBV18 with TRBJ1-5, with no clear D. Germline-derived CDR1 and CDR2 are KGHSH and LQKENI. The V end was cut by 0 bases, the J end by 7 bases, with 13 bases between. This CDR3 is built from 15 residues. The CDR3 spells CASSPPRKETQPQHF. The CDR3 nucleotides are TGTGCCAGCTCACCACCGAGGAAAGAGACCCAGCCCCAGCATTTT.

The rearrangement uses TRBV2 and TRBJ1-1; D might be TRBD1 (6 bases). Trimming took 7 bases from V and 8 from J, leaving 17 bases between them. The CDR3 has 13 residues. The germline gives CDR1 SNHLY, CDR2 FYNNEI. Written as DNA, the CDR3 is TGTGCCAGCAACGCCCTCCCAGGACAGGAAGCTTTCTTT. Encoded protein: CASNALPGQEAFF.

This rearrangement joins TRBV6-5 to TRBJ2-7; 8 positions agree with TRBD1. V gave up 0 bases and J gave up 3 bases; unmatched junction bases: 7. This CDR3 has 16 residues. The V gene's germline CDR1 is MNHEY and CDR2 SVGAGI. CDR3 residues: CASSYSSGQGVYEQYF. The CDR3 region has the DNA TGTGCCAGCAGTTACTCGAGTGGACAGGGCGTCTACGAGCAGTACTTC.

V and J are TRBV20-1 and TRBJ1-4; D ambiguous. The V gene lost 7 bases and the J gene lost 8 bases, with 11 bases spanning the gap. CDR3 length equals 11 residues. CDR1 and CDR2 (germline): DFQATT, SNEGSKA (reference sequence). The CDR3 bases are TGCAGTGGGTTCTTGGCGGAAAAACTGTTTTTT. This sequence encodes CSGFLAEKLFF.

The CDR3 sequence: CASSLAFGQAFYGYTF. CDR3 DNA: TGTGCCAGCAGCTTGGCTTTCGGACAGGCGTTCTATGGCTACACCTTC. The rearrangement uses TRBV5-4 and TRBJ1-2; 7 bases are shared with TRBD1. The CDR3 is 16 amino acids. The germline CDR1 and CDR2 sequences are SGHNT and YYREEE (reference sequence). V was clipped by 0 bases and J by 4 bases; unmatched bases: 9.

The rearrangement uses TRBV2 and TRBJ2-1; maybe TRBD2 (5 bases). CDR1 SNHLY and CDR2 FYNNEI come from the germline V gene. The CDR3 consists of 14 residues. Trimming took off 6 bases at V and 1 base at J, with 10 bases between the two ends. CDR3 protein: CASSGVESYNEQFF. CDR3 DNA sequence: TGTGCCAGCAGCGGGGTAGAGTCCTACAATGAGCAGTTCTTC.

The J gene is TRBJ1-4, the V gene TRBV29-1; a possible D gene is TRBD1 (6 bases). This CDR3 region has 11 residues. The germline CDR1 and CDR2 sequences are SQVTM and ANQGSEA. Trimming left V 7 bases short and J 8 bases short, with 11 bases between. The CDR3 here is CSASDREKLFF. CDR3 DNA: TGCAGCGCCTCGGACAGAGAAAAACTGTTTTTT. Supplemented by reference TRBV29-1 and TRBJ1-4, the full variable domain reads SAVISQKPSRDICQRGTSLTIQCQVDSQVTMMFWYRQQPGQSLTLIATANQGSEATYESGFVIDKFPISRPNLTFSTLTVSNMSPEDSSIYLCSASDREKLFFGSGTQLSVL.

The chain recombines TRBV7-3 with TRBJ2-3, with TRBD2 matching over 7 bases. V lost 5 bases and J lost 8; bases outside the gene matches: 10. The CDR3 runs to 14 residues. Germline V CDR1 and CDR2: SGHTA, FQGTGA. CDR3 in DNA: TGTGCCAGCAGCCATGGACTAGACGGGGGTACGCAGTATTTT. It encodes CASSHGLDGGTQYF.

The rearrangement links TRBV9 to TRBJ2-3; the match to TRBD1 covers 8 bases. This CDR3 contains 15 residues. Trimming at V came to 4 bases and at J to 6 bases, leaving 10 bases not matched to a gene. In germline, CDR1 is SGDLS, CDR2 YYNGEE. CDR3 DNA sequence: TGTGCCAGCAGCCAGGGGGCCGGGGTGGTGGATACGCAGTATTTT. This sequence encodes CASSQGAGVVDTQYF.

V is TRBV11-2 and J is TRBJ2-1; tentatively, D is TRBD2 (5 bases). Trimming cost V 6 bases and J 6 bases, with 18 bases left between them. The germline gives CDR1 SGHAT, CDR2 FQNNGV. This CDR3 is built from 15 residues. CDR3 DNA: TGTGCCAGCAGACACACCTCTAGCTGGGGCAATGAGCAGTTCTTC. Translation gives CASRHTSSWGNEQFF.

The CDR3 sequence is CASSQKRLAGGNTDTQYF. Written as DNA, the CDR3 is TGTGCCAGCAGCCAAAAAAGACTAGCGGGGGGCAACACAGATACGCAGTATTTT. The chain couples TRBV7-9 to TRBJ2-3, with 13 positions matching TRBD2. The germline V gene has CDR1 SEHNR and CDR2 FQNEAQ (reference sequence). The ends lost 5 bases at V and 2 bases at J; junction bases unmatched: 10. This CDR3 contains 18 residues.

V and J are TRBV7-9 and TRBJ2-1; tentative D call: TRBD1 (5 bases). V was clipped by 5 bases and J by 0 bases, with 20 bases between them. This CDR3 has 18 amino acids. Germline CDR1 SEHNR, CDR2 FQNEAQ (reference sequence). The CDR3 coding sequence is TGTGCCAGCAGCCCCCGGGTCAAGGACACCTACTCCTACAATGAGCAGTTCTTC. Translating it yields CASSPRVKDTYSYNEQFF.

The gene calls are TRBV19 and TRBJ1-2, with 7 bases identical to TRBD1. Trimming removed 5 bases from V and 8 bases from J; junction bases left unmatched: 17. The CDR3 loop spans 16 amino acids. Germline V gene data show CDR1 as LNHDA and CDR2 as SQIVND (reference sequence). The CDR3 sequence: CASSPLGQSYSGGYTF. The DNA of the CDR3 is TGTGCCAGTAGTCCCCTGGGACAGTCCTATTCTGGAGGCTACACCTTC.

This chain connects TRBV6-1 to TRBJ1-5; possibly TRBD1 for D (5 bases). Germline loops: CDR1 MNHNS, CDR2 SASEGT. Trimming removed 1 base at V and 5 bases at J, with 6 bases between. This CDR3 contains 13 residues. The CDR3 region has the DNA TGTGCCAGCAGTGAAGTCAGGGATCAGCCCCAGCATTTT. This gives the protein CASSEVRDQPQHF.

The chain links TRBV28 to TRBJ1-1; D possibly corresponds to TRBD1 (6 bases). Trimming took 10 bases from V and 6 from J, leaving 21 bases between them. Germline CDR1 reads MDHEN; CDR2 reads SYDVKM. The CDR3 has 14 residues. The CDR3 DNA is TGTGCCACCCACCCTACAGGGTCGGGCTCTGAAGCTTTCTTT. Amino acids: CATHPTGSGSEAFF.

V usage is TRBV11-2 and J usage is TRBJ2-1; D gene unclear. Germline CDR1 SGHAT, CDR2 FQNNGV. This CDR3 comprises 13 residues. Trimming shortened V by 2 bases and J by 10 bases, and 12 bases separated the two germline ends. CDR3 nucleotide sequence: TGTGCCAGCAGCTTAATAGGTCCTCGAGAGCAGTTCTTC. Its translation is CASSLIGPREQFF.

The chain has TRBV6-5 and TRBJ2-1, with D maybe TRBD2 (7 bases). V lost 6 bases to trimming and J lost 5 bases, with 17 bases between them. CDR1 is MNHEY, CDR2 SVGAGI, per germline. The CDR3 is 15 residues long. The CDR3 nucleotides read TGTGCCAGCAGGTTTCGAGGGGGGGGGCACAATGAGCAGTTCTTC. Amino acid sequence: CASRFRGGGHNEQFF.

The chain combines TRBV5-5 with TRBJ2-3; a weak D match, TRBD1 (5 bases). The CDR3 consists of 14 residues. Trimming took off 1 base at V and 4 bases at J, with 10 bases between the two ends. CDR1 and CDR2 (germline): SGHKS, YYEKEE (reference sequence). The DNA of the CDR3 is TGTGCCAGCAGCTTGAAGGGGTTCCCAGATACGCAGTATTTT. Residues: CASSLKGFPDTQYF.

The chain is built from TRBV5-1 and TRBJ2-3; D might be TRBD2 (5 bases). The CDR3 has 14 amino acids. Per the germline V gene, CDR1 is SGHRS and CDR2 is YFSETQ. The V end was cut by 1 base, the J end by 5 bases, with 11 bases between. CDR3 coding DNA: TGCGCCAGCAGCTTGAGGGCGGGTGGAGATACGCAGTATTTT. Amino acid sequence: CASSLRAGGDTQYF.

The rearrangement uses TRBV18 and TRBJ2-3; D is perhaps TRBD2 (6 bases). The V gene's germline CDR1 is KGHSH and CDR2 LQKENI. V gave up 3 bases and J gave up 5 bases, with 18 bases separating them. The CDR3 is 16 residues long. DNA of the CDR3: TGTGCCAGCTCACCCGGGACTCTTCTGAGAGGAGATACGCAGTATTTT. This gives the protein CASSPGTLLRGDTQYF.

This chain links TRBV27 with TRBJ1-4, with D possibly matching TRBD1 (5 bases). Per the germline V gene, CDR1 is MNHEY and CDR2 is SMNVEV (reference sequence). V was shortened by 7 bases and J by 3 bases, with 15 bases between the two germline ends. The CDR3 runs to 15 residues. The DNA for the CDR3 is TGTGCCAGCAAGGCCCGGGGGGGTCCTAATGAAAAACTGTTTTTT. Its translation: CASKARGGPNEKLFF.

The CDR3 DNA is TGTGCCTGGAGACGGGGATCTAATTATAATTCACCCCTCCACTTT. Its protein is CAWRRGSNYNSPLHF. The chain recombines TRBV30 with TRBJ1-6; unclear D gene. The germline V and J ends were trimmed by 3 bases and 4 bases, with 13 bases remaining between them. Germline lookup yields CDR1 GTSNPN and CDR2 SVGIG (reference sequence). This CDR3 has 15 amino acids.

The V gene is TRBV11-2, the J gene TRBJ2-7; unclear D gene. Trimming took 1 base from V and 5 from J, leaving 9 bases between them. The V gene's germline CDR1 is SGHAT and CDR2 FQNNGV. CDR3 length equals 13 residues. This chain's CDR3 is CASSLVLWDEQYF. The CDR3 DNA reads as TGTGCCAGCAGCTTAGTCCTTTGGGACGAGCAGTACTTC.

DNA of the CDR3: TGTGCCAGCAGCTTATTGACTAGCGGGGTCAATGAGCAGTTCTTC. It is translated as CASSLLTSGVNEQFF. The J gene is TRBJ2-1, the V gene TRBV7-3, with 11 bases aligning to TRBD2. CDR3 length: 15 residues. CDR1 and CDR2 (germline): SGHTA, FQGTGA. The V gene end was trimmed by 2 bases and the J gene end by 6 bases; junction bases not matched to a gene: 3. Supplemented by reference TRBV7-3 and TRBJ2-1, the full variable domain reads GAGVSQTPSNKVTEKGKYVELRCDPISGHTALYWYRQSLGQGPEFLIYFQGTGAADDSGLPNDRFFAVRPEGSVSTLKIQRTERGDSAVYLCASSLLTSGVNEQFFGPGTRLTVL.

The chain employs TRBV29-1 and TRBJ2-7; 13 positions agree with TRBD2. This CDR3 has 15 residues. Germline loops: CDR1 SQVTM, CDR2 ANQGSEA. Trimming removed 6 bases from V and 5 bases from J; junction bases left unmatched: 10. The CDR3: CSVAGLAGFADEQYF. For the CDR3, the DNA is TGCAGCGTAGCGGGACTAGCGGGGTTTGCGGACGAGCAGTACTTC.

V usage is TRBV27 and J usage is TRBJ2-1; 8 bases are a match to TRBD1. This CDR3 comprises 15 residues. Germline CDR1 MNHEY, CDR2 SMNVEV (reference sequence). V gave up 5 bases and J gave up 3 bases; unmatched junction bases: 6. The DNA of the CDR3 is TGTGCCAGCAGTCTCACAGGGGGGTTCTACAATGAGCAGTTCTTC. This codes for CASSLTGGFYNEQFF.